The clone carrying this T cell receptor (beta chain) occurred a few times. What it recognizes is unknown. Trimming took 1 base from V and 7 from J, leaving 13 bases between them. The CDR3 extends over 14 amino acids. CDR1 is SGHVS, CDR2 FNYEAQ, per germline. The data originate from a study of beta chain features in type 1 diabetes. Study-level results: In comparison with healthy donors, patients had naive, central memory and Treg TCRB repertoires that appeared more similar.

Expressed TCRB transcripts got sequenced, as all isolated RNA was reverse transcribed. The table came from immunoSEQ multiplex PCR; TCRdb's copy has only in-frame clones and leaves some out. The sample yields under 500,000 clones, 30% seen once. The chain employs TRBV7-6 and TRBJ1-2; TRBD1 is a possible D gene (5 bases). This TCR was sampled from a man aged 18 to 29 in good health. Sequenced material: naive CD4+ T cells from blood. The DNA of the CDR3 is TGTGCCAGCAGCTTAGGGGGCAGTTGGGCTGGCTACACCTTC. It translates to CASSLGGSWAGYTF.